This T cell receptor beta chain was sequenced for a study of T cell responses to AZD1222 COVID-19 vaccine. General study results and limits: Repertoires in all cases were sampled only once the peak T cell response had passed.

Measured with immunoSEQ multiplex PCR; TCRdb has only the in-frame clones, and not every one. The sample has over 150,000 clones; 85% to 95% are singletons. For this clone: Its antigen is undetermined.

CDR1 is SGHRS and CDR2 is YFSETQ in the germline V gene. The CDR3 totals 14 residues. The germline V and J ends were trimmed by 0 bases and 1 base, with 7 bases remaining between them. The clonotype was recovered from an adult who received the AZD1222 COVID-19 vaccine. The material was peripheral blood, obtained 28 days after the second AZD1222 dose. The rearrangement uses TRBV5-1 and TRBJ1-1; D is unresolved. CDR3 sequence: CASSLVAQNTEAFF. CDR3 bases: TGCGCCAGCAGCTTGGTAGCTCAGAACACTGAAGCTTTCTTT. Looking up the rest from reference TRBV5-1 and TRBJ1-1 gives the full variable domain: KAGVTQTPRYLIKTRGQQVTLSCSPISGHRSVSWYQQTPGQGLQFLFEYFSETQRNKGNFPGRFSGRQFSNSRSEMNVSTLELGDSALYLCASSLVAQNTEAFFGQGTRLTVV.